Listed below are T cell receptor beta chains from one sample, sequenced in a study of blood T cell repertoires in COVID-19. The assay was immunoSEQ multiplex PCR, and TCRdb's table has in-frame clones only and misses some. This sample has 150,000 to 200,000 clones; around four fifths occur once, and the top ten carry roughly 15%. The sample taken for sequencing was peripheral blood. The receptors stem from a woman between 65 and 79 years old with COVID-19, enrolled during active disease. Each CDR3 is given with its conserved first and last residue. D genes are given only for firm matches. The size field is filled for only some rows; it gives once, few, many or a size class.

j_gene: TRBJ2-7; abundance: NA; d_gene: TRBD2; v_gene: TRBV5-1; CDR3nt: TGCGCCAGCAGCTTGGATGCTAGCGGCTACGAGCAGTACTTC; CDR3aa: CASSLDASGYEQYF
j_gene: TRBJ1-4; abundance: NA; d_gene: NA; v_gene: TRBV3-1/TRBV3-2; CDR3nt: TGTGCCAGCAGCCAAGAGGAGGGACTGTTTTTT; CDR3aa: CASSQEEGLFF
j_gene: TRBJ1-5; abundance: NA; d_gene: NA; v_gene: TRBV6-2/TRBV6-3; CDR3nt: TGTGCCAGCAGTTACTCAGGGACAACTAGTCAGCCCCAGCATTTT; CDR3aa: CASSYSGTTSQPQHF
j_gene: TRBJ1-4; abundance: NA; d_gene: NA; v_gene: TRBV30; CDR3nt: TGTGCCGGATTAACAGGGCTTGGGGTTGAAAAACTGTTTTTT; CDR3aa: CAGLTGLGVEKLFF
j_gene: TRBJ1-3; abundance: NA; d_gene: TRBD1; v_gene: TRBV5-1; CDR3nt: TGCGCCAGCAGCAAGACAGGGGCTGACGGAAACACCATATATTTT; CDR3aa: CASSKTGADGNTIYF
j_gene: TRBJ2-5; abundance: NA; d_gene: TRBD1; v_gene: TRBV5-6; CDR3nt: TGTGCCAGCAGCGAGTCAGGGGGCCCGCGTTTAGAGACCCAGTACTTC; CDR3aa: CASSESGGPRLETQYF
j_gene: TRBJ2-1; abundance: NA; d_gene: NA; v_gene: TRBV30; CDR3nt: TGTGCCTGGAATCTCCGCTCCTACAATGAGCAGTTCTTC; CDR3aa: CAWNLRSYNEQFF
j_gene: TRBJ1-1; abundance: NA; d_gene: NA; v_gene: TRBV7-6; CDR3nt: TGTGCCAGCAGCCGGGACTCCATGAACACTGAAGCTTTCTTT; CDR3aa: CASSRDSMNTEAFF
j_gene: TRBJ2-7; abundance: few; d_gene: TRBD2; v_gene: TRBV27; CDR3nt: TGTGCCAGCAGTTTAAATGGGGGGGTAGTCTACGAGCAGTACTTC; CDR3aa: CASSLNGGVVYEQYF
j_gene: TRBJ1-2; abundance: NA; d_gene: NA; v_gene: TRBV6-5; CDR3nt: TGTGCCAGTTTTGGCGGTGACGGTCGAGCCGTACACACCTTC; CDR3aa: CASFGGDGRAVHTF
j_gene: TRBJ1-1; abundance: once; d_gene: NA; v_gene: TRBV10-3; CDR3nt: TGTGCCATCAGTGAGGAGACGGGGTCGGTAACTGAAGCTTTCTTT; CDR3aa: CAISEETGSVTEAFF
j_gene: TRBJ1-1; abundance: NA; d_gene: TRBD1; v_gene: TRBV5-5; CDR3nt: TGTGCCAGCAGCCCGGGACAGATCACTGAAGCTTTCTTT; CDR3aa: CASSPGQITEAFF
j_gene: TRBJ1-3; abundance: NA; d_gene: NA; v_gene: TRBV11-1; CDR3nt: TGTGCCAGCAGCGTTACTTCTGGAAACACCATATATTTT; CDR3aa: CASSVTSGNTIYF
j_gene: TRBJ2-1; abundance: NA; d_gene: NA; v_gene: TRBV12-2; CDR3nt: TGTGCAAGTCGCTTAGCTCCTGGGAGGGGAGGCTACAATGAGCAGTTCTTC; CDR3aa: CASRLAPGRGGYNEQFF
j_gene: TRBJ1-2; abundance: few; d_gene: TRBD1; v_gene: TRBV28; CDR3nt: TGTGCCAGCAGTCCATTCGGGACAGGGGGAAGGGGCTACACCTTC; CDR3aa: CASSPFGTGGRGYTF
j_gene: TRBJ1-2; abundance: NA; d_gene: NA; v_gene: TRBV28; CDR3nt: TGTGCCAGCAACCCCAGCCCAGGGTATGGCTACACCTTC; CDR3aa: CASNPSPGYGYTF
j_gene: TRBJ2-2; abundance: NA; d_gene: NA; v_gene: TRBV6-1; CDR3nt: TGTGCCAGCAGTGAAGCGCTAGGCACCGGGGAGCTGTTTTTT; CDR3aa: CASSEALGTGELFF
j_gene: TRBJ1-2; abundance: NA; d_gene: NA; v_gene: TRBV6-5; CDR3nt: TGTGCCAGCAGTTACCTCGGGGACTATGGCTACACCTTC; CDR3aa: CASSYLGDYGYTF
j_gene: TRBJ1-1; abundance: NA; d_gene: TRBD1; v_gene: TRBV28; CDR3nt: TGTGCCAGCAGCCCAGTCAGGGGGAGTCGGGCTTTCTTT; CDR3aa: CASSPVRGSRAFF
j_gene: TRBJ1-5; abundance: NA; d_gene: NA; v_gene: TRBV7-2; CDR3nt: TGTGCCAGCAGCCTTCACGTCAGGCCCAATCAGCCCCAGCATTTT; CDR3aa: CASSLHVRPNQPQHF
j_gene: TRBJ2-7; abundance: NA; d_gene: TRBD1; v_gene: TRBV28; CDR3nt: TGTGCCAGCAGTCGTGGGGACAGGGAACGGGGAGAGCAGTACTTC; CDR3aa: CASSRGDRERGEQYF
j_gene: TRBJ2-3; abundance: NA; d_gene: NA; v_gene: TRBV30; CDR3nt: TGTGCCTGGAGTGTACTCGGGTCGGGGGCAGATACGCAGTATTTT; CDR3aa: CAWSVLGSGADTQYF
j_gene: TRBJ1-3; abundance: NA; d_gene: NA; v_gene: TRBV6-5; CDR3nt: TGTGCCAGCAGCCTAGGCAACTCTGGAAACACCATATATTTT; CDR3aa: CASSLGNSGNTIYF
j_gene: TRBJ1-1; abundance: NA; d_gene: NA; v_gene: TRBV5-1; CDR3nt: TGCGCCAGCAGGAGGGCCCTCCTGGGCGGGGAGGACACTGAAGCTTTCTTT; CDR3aa: CASRRALLGGEDTEAFF
j_gene: TRBJ2-5; abundance: NA; d_gene: NA; v_gene: TRBV2; CDR3nt: TGTGCCAGCACCTTTTTCCTTCAAGAGACCCAGTACTTC; CDR3aa: CASTFFLQETQYF
j_gene: TRBJ2-5; abundance: NA; d_gene: NA; v_gene: TRBV2; CDR3nt: TGTGCCAGCAGTGAAGAGGAGGGGCGCGGAGAGACCCAGTACTTC; CDR3aa: CASSEEEGRGETQYF
j_gene: TRBJ1-3; abundance: once; d_gene: NA; v_gene: TRBV7-8; CDR3nt: TGTGCCAGCAGTTCGCCGAGGCAGGGGCTCTCTGGAAACACCATATATTTT; CDR3aa: CASSSPRQGLSGNTIYF
j_gene: TRBJ2-1; abundance: NA; d_gene: TRBD2; v_gene: TRBV7-3; CDR3nt: TGTGCCAGCAGCTTTTTAGCGGGAGCCTACAATGAGCAGTTCTTC; CDR3aa: CASSFLAGAYNEQFF
j_gene: TRBJ1-5; abundance: NA; d_gene: NA; v_gene: TRBV6-1; CDR3nt: TGTGCCAGCAGTGAAGCAACAGGGAAACAGCCCCAGCATTTT; CDR3aa: CASSEATGKQPQHF
j_gene: TRBJ1-5; abundance: NA; d_gene: NA; v_gene: TRBV28; CDR3nt: TGTGCCAGCAGCCGTAGCACAGGGATTGGCAATCAGCCCCAGCATTTT; CDR3aa: CASSRSTGIGNQPQHF
j_gene: TRBJ2-7; abundance: few; d_gene: TRBD2; v_gene: TRBV28; CDR3nt: TGTGCCAGCAGCCTGTCGGGACTAGCGGAGTACGAGCAGTACTTC; CDR3aa: CASSLSGLAEYEQYF
j_gene: TRBJ2-2; abundance: NA; d_gene: NA; v_gene: TRBV18; CDR3nt: TGTGCCAGCTCCGACTTGAGAGACGGGGAGCTGTTTTTT; CDR3aa: CASSDLRDGELFF
j_gene: TRBJ2-2; abundance: NA; d_gene: TRBD1; v_gene: TRBV6-5; CDR3nt: TGTGCCAGCACTAACAGGGGGCTCGGCACCGGGGAGCTGTTTTTT; CDR3aa: CASTNRGLGTGELFF
j_gene: TRBJ1-6; abundance: NA; d_gene: NA; v_gene: TRBV6-5; CDR3nt: TGTGCCAGCAGAGCCGGGACAAGTTCACCCCTCCACTTT; CDR3aa: CASRAGTSSPLHF
j_gene: TRBJ1-1; abundance: NA; d_gene: NA; v_gene: TRBV5-1; CDR3nt: TGCGCCAGCAGCTTGGCGTCAGTTATGAACACTGAAGCTTTCTTT; CDR3aa: CASSLASVMNTEAFF
j_gene: TRBJ2-3; abundance: NA; d_gene: TRBD1; v_gene: TRBV9; CDR3nt: TGTGCCAGCAGCGTCGGACAGGGGTCCCCAGATACGCAGTATTTT; CDR3aa: CASSVGQGSPDTQYF
j_gene: TRBJ1-6; abundance: NA; d_gene: TRBD1; v_gene: TRBV6-6; CDR3nt: TGTGCCAGCATCGATGGGACAGCAAATTCACCCCTCCACTTT; CDR3aa: CASIDGTANSPLHF
j_gene: TRBJ2-5; abundance: NA; d_gene: TRBD1; v_gene: TRBV11-2; CDR3nt: TGTGCCAGCAGCCCAACAGGGGGCACGGAGACCCAGTACTTC; CDR3aa: CASSPTGGTETQYF
j_gene: TRBJ1-4; abundance: NA; d_gene: NA; v_gene: TRBV11-2; CDR3nt: TGTGCCAGCAGTCCAGGAAGCAGGGGTAATGAAAAACTGTTTTTT; CDR3aa: CASSPGSRGNEKLFF
j_gene: TRBJ1-2; abundance: once; d_gene: NA; v_gene: TRBV10-3; CDR3nt: TGTGCCATCATGTCGGTGGGCGGCTACACCTTC; CDR3aa: CAIMSVGGYTF
j_gene: TRBJ2-2; abundance: NA; d_gene: TRBD1; v_gene: TRBV24-1; CDR3nt: TGTGCCACCAGTGACCCTAGACAGGGGGGGAACACCGGGGAGCTGTTTTTT; CDR3aa: CATSDPRQGGNTGELFF
j_gene: TRBJ2-1; abundance: NA; d_gene: TRBD1; v_gene: TRBV5-4; CDR3nt: TGTGCCAGCAGCCCCGGACAGGGAGTGAATGAGCAGTTCTTC; CDR3aa: CASSPGQGVNEQFF
j_gene: TRBJ2-7; abundance: NA; d_gene: TRBD1; v_gene: TRBV19; CDR3nt: TGTGCCAGTAGCACCGACAGGGGCTACGAGCAGTACTTC; CDR3aa: CASSTDRGYEQYF
j_gene: TRBJ1-2; abundance: NA; d_gene: TRBD1; v_gene: TRBV5-5; CDR3nt: TGTGCCAGCACCTGGGGGACCTCGGGACAGACCTTGACCTCTAACTATGGCTACACCTTC; CDR3aa: CASTWGTSGQTLTSNYGYTF
j_gene: TRBJ1-5; abundance: NA; d_gene: NA; v_gene: TRBV6-2/TRBV6-3; CDR3nt: TGTGCCAGCAGTGATCCGCAGGGGTATCAGCCCCAGCATTTT; CDR3aa: CASSDPQGYQPQHF
j_gene: TRBJ1-4; abundance: NA; d_gene: TRBD1; v_gene: TRBV2; CDR3nt: TGTGCCAGCAGTGAAGCAAGGGGGCCTAATGAAAAACTGTTTTTT; CDR3aa: CASSEARGPNEKLFF
j_gene: TRBJ2-1; abundance: once; d_gene: NA; v_gene: TRBV25-1; CDR3nt: TGTGCCAGCAGTGAGGCAGGCCTCTCCTACAATGAGCAGTTCTTC; CDR3aa: CASSEAGLSYNEQFF
j_gene: TRBJ2-3; abundance: once; d_gene: NA; v_gene: TRBV7-6; CDR3nt: TGTGCCAGCAGCCCCCTAGGAGGTGTCGTCACAGATACGCAGTATTTT; CDR3aa: CASSPLGGVVTDTQYF
j_gene: TRBJ1-4; abundance: NA; d_gene: NA; v_gene: TRBV27; CDR3nt: TGTGCCAGCAGTTTATCGATAGGGGTGAATGAAAAACTGTTTTTT; CDR3aa: CASSLSIGVNEKLFF
j_gene: TRBJ2-1; abundance: NA; d_gene: TRBD2; v_gene: TRBV18; CDR3nt: TGTGCCAGCTCACCTGGGCGGGGAGGGAATGAGCAGTTCTTC; CDR3aa: CASSPGRGGNEQFF
j_gene: TRBJ2-2; abundance: NA; d_gene: TRBD1; v_gene: TRBV5-1; CDR3nt: TGCGCCAGCAGCTTGACAGGGGATTCCGGGGAGCTGTTTTTT; CDR3aa: CASSLTGDSGELFF
j_gene: TRBJ1-5; abundance: NA; d_gene: TRBD1; v_gene: TRBV28; CDR3nt: TGTGCCAGCAGTTCACAGGGGGCGGTAAATCAGCCCCAGCATTTT; CDR3aa: CASSSQGAVNQPQHF